This T cell receptor (beta chain) was documented in a study of shared clonotypes between healthy human individuals. General observations from the study: Clonotypes which were not shared had lower generation probabilities than clonotypes that all four donors shared.

The CDR3 extends over 16 amino acids. Germline CDR1 reads MDHEN; CDR2 reads SYDVKM. V lost 5 bases and J lost 6; bases outside the gene matches: 11. Only in-frame clones appear in the TCRdb table, and some are missing; sequencing was by immunoSEQ multiplex PCR. This table has 2,500,000 or so clones, more than 85% appearing once. Of note for this clone: Its antigen remains unidentified.

The clonotype was recovered from a man aged 18 to 30 in good health. Some clones in this sample may be carry-over from other donors' samples. The chain is built from TRBV28 and TRBJ2-1; 9 bases are shared with TRBD1. The specimen was naive CD4+ T cells from PBMCs. Subset described: CD45RA+ positively selected. The CDR3, as DNA: TGTGCCAGCAGTCCCCCGGGGACAGGGTCCACCAATGAGCAGTTCTTC. Protein product: CASSPPGTGSTNEQFF.